This record covers a single T cell receptor (beta chain). Its specificity is unknown. Clones were read by immunoSEQ multiplex PCR, and TCRdb kept only the in-frame ones, dropping some. The sample yields around 32,000 clones, roughly two thirds seen once. This sample is drawn from a study of vaccination effects on CD4 cells after COVID-19. Sequencing followed a ViraFEST assay step that expanded antigen-specific CD4+ T cells with viral peptide pools. Cells that had been cultured for less than eleven days were the source of isolated CD4+ T cells. Either the BNT162b2 or mRNA-1273 vaccine was given to participants in two doses. Prior SARS-CoV-2 infection was absent in the vaccine recipients, as shown by negative nucleocapsid antibodies. The researchers cultured some 2.1 million PBMC per well with 7.5 to 10 IU/ml IL-2 and approximately 9.9 ug/ml peptides. Fresh IL-2-containing medium replaced half the medium on days 3 and 7.

V lost 0 bases and J lost 4, with 12 bases in between. This CDR3 region has 15 residues. The germline gives CDR1 LNHNV, CDR2 YYDKDF (reference sequence). Overall study findings and caveats: Marked contraction was observed in infection-induced and vaccine-induced clones late after vaccination.

The V and J genes are TRBV15 and TRBJ2-5; a weak D match, TRBD2 (5 bases). Sequenced material: CD4+ T cells from PBMCs cultured with HCoV-229E spike peptides, taken after COVID-19 vaccination. This TCR came from a human donor who received a COVID-19 vaccine. The CDR3 nucleotides read TGTGCCACCAGCAGAGATCGAGCTAGCCCAGAGACCCAGTACTTC. Translation: CATSRDRASPETQYF.